These 5 T cell receptor beta chains share one sample of origin, sequenced in a study of blood T cell repertoires in COVID-19. Repertoires were generated with immunoSEQ multiplex PCR, while TCRdb's copy carries only in-frame clones and drops some. Of some 150,000 clones listed, approximately 88% are singletons. The sample comprised peripheral blood. All receptors derive from a human donor in a cohort sampled during active COVID-19.

This clone was counted between two and nine times. The chain combines TRBV2 with TRBJ1-1; maybe TRBD1 (6 bases). The germline V gene has CDR1 SNHLY and CDR2 FYNNEI. The CDR3 loop spans 14 amino acids. V was clipped by 7 bases and J by 5 bases, with 17 bases between them. CDR3: CASTMAQGSTEAFF. As DNA, the CDR3 is TGTGCCAGCACTATGGCCCAGGGGTCTACTGAAGCTTTCTTT.

The DNA for the CDR3 is TGTGCCAGCAGCGCAGACAACTCTGGGGCCAACGTCCTGACTTTC. Amino acids: CASSADNSGANVLTF. The chain links TRBV2 to TRBJ2-6; no firm D call. The germline gives CDR1 SNHLY, CDR2 FYNNEI. The CDR3 is 15 residues long. V gave up 6 bases and J gave up 0 bases, with 9 bases separating them. Together with reference TRBV2 and TRBJ2-6, the CDR3 gives the full variable domain: EPEVTQTPSHQVTQMGQEVILRCVPISNHLYFYWYRQILGQKVEFLVSFYNNEISEKSEIFDDQFSVERPDGSNFTLKIRSTKLEDSAMYFCASSADNSGANVLTFGAGSRLTVL.

This chain joins TRBV7-8 and TRBJ1-5, with D possibly TRBD1 on 6 matching bases. The CDR3 is 16 residues long. V was clipped by 1 base and J by 0 bases, with 10 bases between them. In germline, CDR1 is SGHVS, CDR2 FQNEAQ. CDR3 residues: CASSLVRTASNQPQHF. CDR3 bases: TGTGCCAGCAGCTTAGTGAGGACAGCTAGCAATCAGCCCCAGCATTTT.

The rearrangement links TRBV10-3 to TRBJ2-2, with 7 positions matching TRBD2. The CDR3 contains 16 residues. The V and J ends lost 4 bases and 4 bases, in that order; junction bases with no gene match: 9. The germline CDR1 and CDR2 sequences are ENHRY and SYGVKD. As DNA, the CDR3 is TGTGCCATCAGTGGTGGCGCGACGGGGGGCACCGGGGAGCTGTTTTTT. As protein: CAISGGATGGTGELFF.

The rearrangement links TRBV11-2 to TRBJ2-5, with D perhaps matching TRBD1 (6 bases). The CDR3 length is 15 residues. Per the germline V gene, CDR1 is SGHAT and CDR2 is FQNNGV. V lost 5 bases and J lost 1, with 14 bases in between. The CDR3, as DNA: TGTGCCAGCAGCCCCAGACAGGCTTCCCAAGAGACCCAGTACTTC. Its translation is CASSPRQASQETQYF.